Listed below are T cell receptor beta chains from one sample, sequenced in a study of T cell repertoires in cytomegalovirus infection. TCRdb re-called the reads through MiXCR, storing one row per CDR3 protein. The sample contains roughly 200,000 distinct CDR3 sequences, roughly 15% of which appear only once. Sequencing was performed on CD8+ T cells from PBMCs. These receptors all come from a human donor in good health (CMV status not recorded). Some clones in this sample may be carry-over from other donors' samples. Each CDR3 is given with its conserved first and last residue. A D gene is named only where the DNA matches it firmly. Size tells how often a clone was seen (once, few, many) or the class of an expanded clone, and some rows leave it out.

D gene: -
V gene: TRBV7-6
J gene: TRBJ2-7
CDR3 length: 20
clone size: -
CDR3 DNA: TGTGCCAGCAGCTTCCCTCTAAGCGGCTCAAACAGGGACTTCCCCTACGAGCAGTACTTC
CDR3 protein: CASSFPLSGSNRDFPYEQYF

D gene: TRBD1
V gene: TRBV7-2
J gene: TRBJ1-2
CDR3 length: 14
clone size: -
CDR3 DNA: TGTGCCAGCAGCCCGGGACAGGGAAGGGTGACTGACACCTTC
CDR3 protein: CASSPGQGRVTDTF

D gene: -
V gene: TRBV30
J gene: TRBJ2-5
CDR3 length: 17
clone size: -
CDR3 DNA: TGTGCCTGGAGTGGGTCCAGGGTGTGGGGGCGCAGGGAGACCCAGTACTTC
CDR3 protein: CAWSGSRVWGRRETQYF

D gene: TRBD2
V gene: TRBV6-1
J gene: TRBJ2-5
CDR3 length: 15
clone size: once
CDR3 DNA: TGTGCCAGCAGCCCCCTAGCGGTGGTACAAGAGACCCAGTACTTC
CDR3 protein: CASSPLAVVQETQYF

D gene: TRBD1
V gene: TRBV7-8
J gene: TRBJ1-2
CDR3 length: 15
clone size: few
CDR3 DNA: TGTGCCAGCAGCCCCCCGGACAGGGGGACCTATGGCTACACCTTC
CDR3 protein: CASSPPDRGTYGYTF

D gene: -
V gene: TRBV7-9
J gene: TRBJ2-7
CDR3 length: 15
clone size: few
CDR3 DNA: TGTGCCATGGGGAGTGGGGGGGCTCCTAACTACGAGCAGTACTTC
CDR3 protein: CAMGSGGAPNYEQYF

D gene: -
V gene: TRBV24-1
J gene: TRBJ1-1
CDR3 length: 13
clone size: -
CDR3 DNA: TGTGCCACCAGCGGAGAGCTGGGCACTGAAGCTTTCTTT
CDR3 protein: CATSGELGTEAFF

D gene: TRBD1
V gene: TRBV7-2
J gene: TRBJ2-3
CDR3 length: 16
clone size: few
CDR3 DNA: TGTGCCAGCAGCCCCTCGGCAGGGGGCGGCACAGATACGCAGTATTTT
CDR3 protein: CASSPSAGGGTDTQYF

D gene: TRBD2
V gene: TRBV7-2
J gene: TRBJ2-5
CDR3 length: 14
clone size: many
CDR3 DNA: TGTGCCAGCAGCTTAGGACTAGCGGTGGAGACCCAGTACTTC
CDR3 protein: CASSLGLAVETQYF

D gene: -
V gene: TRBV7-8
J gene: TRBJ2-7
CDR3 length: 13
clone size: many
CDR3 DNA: TGTGCCAGCAGCTTAGCTAGGGACTACGAGCAGTACTTC
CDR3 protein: CASSLARDYEQYF

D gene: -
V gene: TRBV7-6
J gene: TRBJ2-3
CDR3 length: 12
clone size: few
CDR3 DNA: TGTGCCAGCAGCACACGGGAAGATACGCAGTATTTT
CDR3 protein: CASSTREDTQYF

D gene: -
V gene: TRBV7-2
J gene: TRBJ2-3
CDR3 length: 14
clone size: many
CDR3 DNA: TGTGCCAGCAGCTTAGCGGCCCACACAGATACGCAGTATTTT
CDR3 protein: CASSLAAHTDTQYF

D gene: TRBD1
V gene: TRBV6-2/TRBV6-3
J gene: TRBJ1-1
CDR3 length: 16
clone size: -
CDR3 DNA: TGTGCCAGCAGTTACGGCAGGGGGGCGCCGAACACTGAAGCTTTCTTT
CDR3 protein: CASSYGRGAPNTEAFF

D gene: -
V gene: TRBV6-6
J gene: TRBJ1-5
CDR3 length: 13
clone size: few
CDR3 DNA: TGTGCCAGCAGTTCCAGTAACAATCAGCCCCAGCATTTT
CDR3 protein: CASSSSNNQPQHF

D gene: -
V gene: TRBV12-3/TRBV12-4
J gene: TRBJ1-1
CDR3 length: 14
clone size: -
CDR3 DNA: TGTGCCAGCAGCCCGGGTTTGTTGGACACTGAAGCTTTCTTT
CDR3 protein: CASSPGLLDTEAFF

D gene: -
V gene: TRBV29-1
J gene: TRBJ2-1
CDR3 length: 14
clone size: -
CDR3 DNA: TGCAGCGTTGACTCTCCCAGCTCCTACAATGAGCAGTTCTTC
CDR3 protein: CSVDSPSSYNEQFF

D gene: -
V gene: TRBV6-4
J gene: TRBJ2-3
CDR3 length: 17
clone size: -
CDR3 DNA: TGTGCCAGCAGTGGAACAGGGGAGGGCCACAGCACAGATACGCAGTATTTT
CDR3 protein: CASSGTGEGHSTDTQYF

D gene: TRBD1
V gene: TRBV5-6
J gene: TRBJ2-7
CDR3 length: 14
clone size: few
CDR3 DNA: TGTGCCAGCAGCCCAGGGGGATTAACCTACGAGCAGTACTTC
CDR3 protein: CASSPGGLTYEQYF

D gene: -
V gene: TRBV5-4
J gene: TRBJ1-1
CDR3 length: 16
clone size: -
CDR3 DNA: TGTGCCAGCAGCTTGTACGTTGGTACTACCCACACTGAAGCTTTCTTT
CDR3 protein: CASSLYVGTTHTEAFF

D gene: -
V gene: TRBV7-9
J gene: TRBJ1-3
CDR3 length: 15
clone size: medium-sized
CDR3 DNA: TGTGCCAGCGGGACCCGGGGGACCTCTGGAAACACCATATATTTT
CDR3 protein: CASGTRGTSGNTIYF

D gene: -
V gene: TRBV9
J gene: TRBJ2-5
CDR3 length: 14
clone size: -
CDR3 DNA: TGTGCCAGCAGCGAAGGACGGACCCAAGAGACCCAGTACTTC
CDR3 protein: CASSEGRTQETQYF

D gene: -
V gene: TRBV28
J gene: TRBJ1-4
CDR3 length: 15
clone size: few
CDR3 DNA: TGTGCCAGCAGTTTAGTGGCGACCGACGGTGAAAAACTGTTTTTT
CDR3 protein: CASSLVATDGEKLFF

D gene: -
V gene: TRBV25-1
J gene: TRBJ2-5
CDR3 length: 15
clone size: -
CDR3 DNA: TGTGCCAGCAGTGACGCACCCTACACCCGGGGTGGACAGTACTTC
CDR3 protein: CASSDAPYTRGGQYF

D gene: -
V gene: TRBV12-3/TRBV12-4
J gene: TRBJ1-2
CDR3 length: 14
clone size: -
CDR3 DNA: TGTGCCAGCATACCTAATAGCGGGGAAGATGGCTACACCTTC
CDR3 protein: CASIPNSGEDGYTF

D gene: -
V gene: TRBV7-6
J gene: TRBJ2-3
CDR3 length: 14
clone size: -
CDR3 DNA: TGTGCCAGCAGCGCGGGACTTGAAACAGATACGCAGTATTTT
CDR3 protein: CASSAGLETDTQYF

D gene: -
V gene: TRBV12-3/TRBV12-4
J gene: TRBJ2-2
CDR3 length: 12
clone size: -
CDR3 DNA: TGTGCCGGGTGGGGCGGGACCGGGGAGCTGTTTTTT
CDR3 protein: CAGWGGTGELFF

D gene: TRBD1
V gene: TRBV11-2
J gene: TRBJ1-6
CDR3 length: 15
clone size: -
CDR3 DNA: TGTGCCAGCAGCTTCCCGGGACAGGATAATTCACCCCTCCACTTT
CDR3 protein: CASSFPGQDNSPLHF

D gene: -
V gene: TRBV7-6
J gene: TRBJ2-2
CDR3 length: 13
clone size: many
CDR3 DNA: TGTGCCAGCAGCCCACGTTACACCGGGGAGCTGTTTTTT
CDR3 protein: CASSPRYTGELFF

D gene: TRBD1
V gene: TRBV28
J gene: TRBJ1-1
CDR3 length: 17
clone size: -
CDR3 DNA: TGTGCCAGCAGTTTAGGTAGAACAGGGGCACCGAACACTGAAGCTTTCTTT
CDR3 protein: CASSLGRTGAPNTEAFF

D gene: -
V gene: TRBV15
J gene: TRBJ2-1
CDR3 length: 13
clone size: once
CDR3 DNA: TGTGCCACCAGCGGAGACAGTGTCGATGAGCAGTTCTTC
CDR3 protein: CATSGDSVDEQFF

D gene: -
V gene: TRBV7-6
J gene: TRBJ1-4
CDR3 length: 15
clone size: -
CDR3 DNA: TGTGCCAGCAGCGCCTACATCCAGCTTGATGAAAAACTGTTTTTT
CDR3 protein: CASSAYIQLDEKLFF

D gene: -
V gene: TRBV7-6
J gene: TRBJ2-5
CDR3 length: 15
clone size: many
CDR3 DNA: TGTGCCAGCAGCTTCGGTGCGGGGATCCAAGAGACCCAGTACTTC
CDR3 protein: CASSFGAGIQETQYF

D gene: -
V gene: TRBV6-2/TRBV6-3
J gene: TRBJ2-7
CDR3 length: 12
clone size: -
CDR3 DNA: TGTGCCAGCAGTTACGGGACGCGAGAGCAGTACTTC
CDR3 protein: CASSYGTREQYF

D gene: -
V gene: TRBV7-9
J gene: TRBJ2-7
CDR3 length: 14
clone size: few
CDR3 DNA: TGTGCCAGCAGCTCCGACTGGAGGTCCTACGAGCAGTACTTC
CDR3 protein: CASSSDWRSYEQYF

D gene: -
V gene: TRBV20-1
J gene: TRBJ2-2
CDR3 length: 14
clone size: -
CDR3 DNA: TGCAGTGCTAGTGTGGCGGCGAACACCGGGGAGCTGTTTTTT
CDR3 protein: CSASVAANTGELFF

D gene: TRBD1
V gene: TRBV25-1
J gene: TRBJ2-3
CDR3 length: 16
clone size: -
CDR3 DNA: TGTGCCAGCAGTGAATTGTATGGCAGGGGGACAGATACGCAGTATTTT
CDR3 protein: CASSELYGRGTDTQYF

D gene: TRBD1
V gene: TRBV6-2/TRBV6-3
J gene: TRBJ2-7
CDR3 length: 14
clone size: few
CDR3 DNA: TGTGCCAGCAGTTGGGGACAGGGGGTAGACGAGCAGTACTTC
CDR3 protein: CASSWGQGVDEQYF

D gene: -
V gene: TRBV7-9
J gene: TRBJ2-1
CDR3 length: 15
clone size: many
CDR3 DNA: TGTGCCAGCAGCTATAGGGGGGGCGACTACAATGAGCAGTTCTTC
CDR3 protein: CASSYRGGDYNEQFF

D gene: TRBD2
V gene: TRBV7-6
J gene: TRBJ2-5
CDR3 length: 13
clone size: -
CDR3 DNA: TGTGCCAGCAGCTTAGCAGCGGGGAGGGTCCAGTACTTC
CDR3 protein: CASSLAAGRVQYF

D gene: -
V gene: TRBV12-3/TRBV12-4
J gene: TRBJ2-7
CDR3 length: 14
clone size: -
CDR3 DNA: TGTGCCAGCAGTTTTGGTCAGGGGGGATACGAGCAGTACTTC
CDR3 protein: CASSFGQGGYEQYF

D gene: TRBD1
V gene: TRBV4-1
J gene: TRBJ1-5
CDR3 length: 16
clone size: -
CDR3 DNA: TGCGCCAGCAGCCACTCGACAGGGGGAGGCAATCAGCCCCAGCATTTT
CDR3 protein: CASSHSTGGGNQPQHF

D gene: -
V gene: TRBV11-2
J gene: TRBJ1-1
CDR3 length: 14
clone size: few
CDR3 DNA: TGTGCCAGCAGCTTTGAATCCAGCAGTCATGAAGCTTTCTTT
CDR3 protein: CASSFESSSHEAFF

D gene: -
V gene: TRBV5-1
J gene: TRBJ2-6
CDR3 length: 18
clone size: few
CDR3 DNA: TGCGCCAGCAGCTTGGCCGGGCATGAGGGTTTTGGGGCCAACGTCCTGACTTTC
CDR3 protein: CASSLAGHEGFGANVLTF

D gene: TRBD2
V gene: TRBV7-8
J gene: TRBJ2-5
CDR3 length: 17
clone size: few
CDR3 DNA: TGTGCCAGCAGCCCACCGGGACTAGCGGGGATCCAAGAGACCCAGTACTTC
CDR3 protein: CASSPPGLAGIQETQYF

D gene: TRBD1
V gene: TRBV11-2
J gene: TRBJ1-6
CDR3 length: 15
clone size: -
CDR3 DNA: TGTGCCAGCAGCTTGGGGACAGCATCAGGTTCACCCCTCCACTTT
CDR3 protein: CASSLGTASGSPLHF

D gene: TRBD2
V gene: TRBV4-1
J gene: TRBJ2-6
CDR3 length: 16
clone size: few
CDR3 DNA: TGCGCCAGCAGCCCGGACGGGAGGGGTGGGGCCAACGTCCTGACTTTC
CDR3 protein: CASSPDGRGGANVLTF

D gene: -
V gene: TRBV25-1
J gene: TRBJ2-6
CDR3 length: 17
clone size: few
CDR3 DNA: TGTGCCAGCAGTGAAGATCGGCAGGTCTCTGGGGCCAACGTCCTGACTTTC
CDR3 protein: CASSEDRQVSGANVLTF

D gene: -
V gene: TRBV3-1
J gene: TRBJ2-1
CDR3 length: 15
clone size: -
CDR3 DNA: TGTGCCAGCAGCCCCACCCGGGACCTCATCAATGAGCAGTTCTTC
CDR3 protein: CASSPTRDLINEQFF

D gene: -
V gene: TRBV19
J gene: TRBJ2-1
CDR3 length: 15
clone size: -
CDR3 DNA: TGTGCCAGTAGCATCCGGTACAGGGAATATTATGAGCAGTTCTTC
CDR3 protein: CASSIRYREYYEQFF

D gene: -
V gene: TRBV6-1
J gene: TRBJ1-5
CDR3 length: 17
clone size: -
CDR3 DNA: TGTGCCAGCAGCCAATACTACAAGGACCGCGGATATCAGCCCCAGCATTTT
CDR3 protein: CASSQYYKDRGYQPQHF

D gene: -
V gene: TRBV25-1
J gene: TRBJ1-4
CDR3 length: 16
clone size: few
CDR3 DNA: TGTGCCAGCAGTGAAGGCGGGGGGGAACCCAATGAAAAACTGTTTTTT
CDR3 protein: CASSEGGGEPNEKLFF

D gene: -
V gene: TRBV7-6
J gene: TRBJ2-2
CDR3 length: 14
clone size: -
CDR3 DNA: TGTGCCAGCAGCTCGACGGGTGGCACCGGGGAGCTGTTTTTT
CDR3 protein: CASSSTGGTGELFF